The 17 T cell receptor beta chains listed next were all sequenced from one sample in a study of Graves' ophthalmopathy and Graves' hyperthyroidism. Amplification targeted the TCR beta CDR3 regions, with RNA transcripts as the source material. Second-round multiplex PCR came after a first-round RT-PCR that employed HTBI primers. TCRdb fed the multiplex PCR reads into MiXCR, producing one record per CDR3 protein. The repertoire holds 500,000 to 700,000 distinct CDR3 sequences, with about two fifths as singletons. The sequencing sample was made of peripheral blood or thyroid tissue (not recorded which). The receptor set was obtained from an adult man with Graves' hyperthyroidism.

Only one count was recorded for this clonotype. V usage is TRBV19 and J usage is TRBJ2-7; TRBD2 aligns across 8 bases. The germline gives CDR1 LNHDA, CDR2 SQIVND (reference sequence). Trimming cost V 5 bases and J 4 bases; bases outside gene matches: 10. The CDR3 is made up of 15 amino acids. This CDR3 is CASSPPKREWYEQYF. DNA for the CDR3: TGTGCCAGTAGTCCTCCTAAGCGGGAGTGGTACGAGCAGTACTTC.

At least ten counts were recorded for this clonotype. The chain has TRBV6-4 and TRBJ2-7; tentatively, D is TRBD1 or TRBD2 (5 bases each). The CDR3 has 16 amino acids. Germline CDR1 reads MRHNA; CDR2 reads SNTAGT. The germline V and J ends were trimmed by 7 bases and 6 bases, with 25 bases remaining between them. The CDR3 sequence is CASKAGPGPKGPEQYF. The CDR3 region has the DNA TGTGCCAGCAAGGCCGGGCCGGGACCAAAAGGCCCCGAGCAGTACTTC.

This chain joins TRBV2 and TRBJ2-3, with TRBD2 matching over 12 bases. V lost 5 bases and J lost 4; bases outside the gene matches: 1. Germline V CDR1 and CDR2: SNHLY, FYNNEI. The CDR3 loop spans 14 amino acids. The CDR3 region is CASSWTSGADTQYF. The DNA for the CDR3 is TGTGCCAGCAGTTGGACTAGCGGGGCAGATACGCAGTATTTT.

Turning to this clonotype: A clone one base away is much larger, so this may be a read error. This chain uses TRBV7-9 with TRBJ2-7, with 8 bases aligning to TRBD1. Germline V gene data show CDR1 as SEHNR and CDR2 as FQNEAQ (reference sequence). CDR3 size: 16 residues. CDR3: CASSLRDPGQDYKQYF. The DNA for the CDR3 is TGTGCCAGCAGCTTAAGAGATCCGGGACAGGACTACAAGCAGTACTTC.

Ten or more counts support this clonotype. J is TRBJ1-2 and V is TRBV6-5, with 9 bases aligning to TRBD1. Germline V gene data show CDR1 as MNHEY and CDR2 as SVGAGI. The ends lost 6 bases at V and 1 base at J; junction bases unmatched: 6. The length of the CDR3 is 15 residues. DNA of the CDR3: TGTGCCAGCAGCTCCGGGACAGGGTATAACTATGGCTACACCTTC. This translates into CASSSGTGYNYGYTF.

The chain couples TRBV12-3 or TRBV12-4 to TRBJ1-4; 11 bases line up with TRBD1. V was clipped by 11 bases and J by 6 bases; unmatched bases: 11. This CDR3 has 15 residues. In DNA form, the CDR3 reads TGTGCCTCTGGGGCTTCGGGACAGGGGGATGAAAAACTGTTTTTT. Translating it yields CASGASGQGDEKLFF.

The rearrangement joins TRBV7-2 to TRBJ1-1, with 8 nucleotides matching TRBD1. This CDR3 region has 18 residues. Germline CDR1 is SGHTA and CDR2 is FQGNSA. V was clipped by 1 base and J by 4 bases; unmatched bases: 14. This CDR3 reads CASSLGMRPGQASTEAFF. The CDR3 DNA follows: TGTGCCAGCAGCTTAGGAATGAGACCGGGACAGGCGAGCACTGAAGCTTTCTTT.

This rearrangement joins TRBV20-1 to TRBJ2-6, with TRBD2 matching over 7 bases. CDR3 length: 17 residues. Unmatched junction bases numbered 10, after V lost 3 bases and J lost 2 bases. Germline V gene sequence: CDR1 DFQATT, CDR2 SNEGSKA (reference sequence). CDR3 coding DNA: TGCAGTGCTAGCCAATTGCAGGGAGGGACTGGGGCCAACGTCCTGACTTTC. This gives the protein CSASQLQGGTGANVLTF.

This clonotype was counted many times. The chain links TRBV5-6 to TRBJ2-2; weak D call: TRBD2 (5 bases). Germline V gene lookup returns CDR1 SGHDT and CDR2 YYEEEE. This CDR3 has 14 amino acids. Trimming removed 2 bases at V and 4 bases at J, with 9 bases between. The CDR3 DNA reads TGTGCCAGCAGCTTTACGAGGGCCACCGGGGAGCTGTTTTTT. Protein: CASSFTRATGELFF.

This clonotype was seen more than once but under ten times. The chain recombines TRBV27 with TRBJ2-7; tentative D call: TRBD1 (6 bases). This CDR3 has 14 amino acids. Looked up from germline, CDR1 is MNHEY and CDR2 is SMNVEV (reference sequence). Trimming stripped 4 bases from V and 5 bases from J, with 15 bases between. CDR3 in amino acids: CASSSTGRSHEQYF. CDR3 coding DNA: TGTGCCAGCAGTTCTACAGGGAGATCCCACGAGCAGTACTTC.

This chain joins TRBV29-1 and TRBJ1-2; TRBD1 aligns across 7 bases. The CDR3 runs 12 residues. After removal of 8 bases from V and 6 bases from J, the junction contained 9 bases not matched to a gene. Germline CDR1 is SQVTM and CDR2 is ANQGSEA. CDR3 protein: CSSRQGRHGYTF. The CDR3 nucleotides are TGCAGCTCCAGACAGGGACGACATGGCTACACCTTC.

The chain is built from TRBV3-1 and TRBJ2-5; D is unclear. V dropped 2 bases and J dropped 5 bases, with 12 bases sitting between them. This CDR3 has 14 residues. Germline V CDR1 and CDR2: LGHDT, YNNKEL (reference sequence). The CDR3 here is CASSQTLPGETQYF. The CDR3 region has the DNA TGTGCCAGCAGCCAAACACTACCCGGGGAGACCCAGTACTTC.

This clonotype was seen many times. The CDR3 here is CAISDPARSNQPQHF. The CDR3 DNA sequence: TGTGCCATCAGTGATCCGGCCCGGAGCAATCAGCCCCAGCATTTT. This chain links TRBV10-3 with TRBJ1-5; no definite D call. The length of the CDR3 is 15 residues. Germline V gene lookup returns CDR1 ENHRY and CDR2 SYGVKD. The V end was cut by 3 bases, the J end by 1 base, with 10 bases between.

This clonotype showed up many times. The chain joins TRBV29-1 to TRBJ2-7; tentative D call: TRBD1 (6 bases). Germline-derived CDR1 and CDR2 are SQVTM and ANQGSEA. Trimming took 6 bases from V and 2 from J, leaving 11 bases between them. The CDR3 is 12 amino acids. CDR3 residues: CSVANRAYEQYF. The CDR3 DNA follows: TGCAGCGTCGCCAACAGGGCCTACGAGCAGTACTTC.

This clonotype is a singleton in its sample. V and J are TRBV5-1 and TRBJ1-2; 10 bases are a match to TRBD1. The germline CDR1 and CDR2 sequences are SGHRS and YFSETQ. CDR3 length equals 14 residues. V trimming: 4 bases; J trimming: 6 bases; junction bases outside the gene matches: 6. The CDR3 loop reads CASSLDRGRDGYTF. The CDR3 DNA sequence: TGCGCCAGCAGCCTCGACAGGGGGCGGGATGGCTACACCTTC.

The CDR3 DNA sequence: TGTGCCAGCAGCCCACGAGCGCGGGGGGGCATGGGGACAGATACGCAGTATTTT. This gives the protein CASSPRARGGMGTDTQYF. This chain links TRBV7-2 with TRBJ1-5, with 9 positions matching TRBD2. The tail of the sequence fits TRBJ2-3 better, so the J call may be wrong. CDR3 length equals 18 residues. CDR1 SGHTA and CDR2 FQGNSA come from the germline V gene.

On this clonotype itself: A much larger clonotype is one base distant, so this may be a read error. The J gene is TRBJ2-5, the V gene TRBV7-8; 7 positions match TRBD1. The CDR3 loop spans 15 amino acids. CDR1 and CDR2 (germline): SGHVS, FQNEAQ. With 2 bases clipped from V and 2 bases from J, the junction kept 5 bases outside the gene matches. This chain's CDR3 is CASSLLGQRQETQYF. CDR3 nucleotide sequence: TGTGCCAGCAGCTTATTGGGACAGAGGCAAGAGACCCAGTACTTC.